This T cell receptor beta chain was sequenced in a study of CD8 T cells in Susac syndrome. Study-wide context: Roughly six sequenced Susac syndrome patients had clinically active disease, while eight or nine were in remission. At blood draw, Susac syndrome patients were therapy-naive, on corticosteroids, or on intravenous immunoglobulin alone.

Concerning this clonotype: The antigen is undetermined.

Germline assignment: CDR1 SGHRS and CDR2 YFSETQ. The CDR3 is made up of 15 amino acids. J lost 4 bases, V lost 3 bases, and 5 bases had no gene match. Overall study results and limits: The study acknowledged a relatively small number of individuals in its TCR sequencing and HLA analysis.

With random hexamers, roughly 0.45 to 1 ug RNA was reverse transcribed. Multiplex immunoSEQ PCR targeted 54 Vbeta and 13 Jbeta TCR beta segments. One entry per CDR3 protein results from TCRdb running MiXCR on the immunoSEQ multiplex PCR reads. The table has about 140,000 distinct CDR3 sequences, 95% seen once. The TCR originated in a human donor with Susac syndrome. The chain has TRBV5-1 and TRBJ2-1; 9 bases align to TRBD2. The sequenced sample consisted of CD4+ T cells from PBMCs. CDR3 loop: CASSSIAGAYNEQFF. The CDR3 coding sequence is TGCGCCAGCAGCTCGATAGCGGGAGCTTACAATGAGCAGTTCTTC.